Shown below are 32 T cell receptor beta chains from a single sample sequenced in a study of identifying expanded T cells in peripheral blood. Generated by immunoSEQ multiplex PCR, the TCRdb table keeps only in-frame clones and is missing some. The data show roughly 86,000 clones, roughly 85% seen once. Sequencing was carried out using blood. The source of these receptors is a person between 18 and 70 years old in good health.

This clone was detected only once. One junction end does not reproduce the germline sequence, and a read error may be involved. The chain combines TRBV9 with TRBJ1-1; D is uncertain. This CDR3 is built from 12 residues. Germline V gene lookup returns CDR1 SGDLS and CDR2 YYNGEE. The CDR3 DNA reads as TGTGCCAGCAGCATAGGGAACGCTGAAGCTTTCTTT. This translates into CASSIGNAEAFF.

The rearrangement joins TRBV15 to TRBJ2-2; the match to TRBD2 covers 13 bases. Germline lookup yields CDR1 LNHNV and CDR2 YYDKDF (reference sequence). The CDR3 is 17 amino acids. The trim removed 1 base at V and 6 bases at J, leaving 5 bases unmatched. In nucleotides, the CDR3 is TGTGCCACCAGCAGAGCTAGAACTAGCGGGAGGGCCGGGGAGCTGTTTTTT. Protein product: CATSRARTSGRAGELFF.

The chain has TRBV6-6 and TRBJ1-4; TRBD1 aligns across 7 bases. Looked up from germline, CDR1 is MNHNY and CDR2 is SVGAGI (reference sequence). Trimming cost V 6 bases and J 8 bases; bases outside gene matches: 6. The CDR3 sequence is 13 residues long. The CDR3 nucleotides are TGTGCCAGCAGCCAGACAGGGTTCGAAAAACTGTTTTTT. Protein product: CASSQTGFEKLFF.

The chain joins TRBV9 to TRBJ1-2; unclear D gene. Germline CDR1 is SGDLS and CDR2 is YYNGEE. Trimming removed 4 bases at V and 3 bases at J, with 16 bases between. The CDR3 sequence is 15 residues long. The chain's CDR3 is CASSLEGSDYYGYTF. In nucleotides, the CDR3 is TGTGCCAGCAGCTTAGAGGGCAGTGACTACTATGGCTACACCTTC.

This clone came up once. CDR3 loop: CASSLHDTTGGAAYEQYF. The CDR3 region has the DNA TGTGCCAGCAGCTTACATGACACTACAGGGGGCGCCGCCTACGAGCAGTACTTC. The J gene is TRBJ2-7, the V gene TRBV7-6; 9 bases match TRBD1. Per the germline V gene, CDR1 is SGHVS and CDR2 is FNYEAQ. V was clipped by 2 bases and J by 2 bases; unmatched bases: 13. CDR3 length equals 18 residues.

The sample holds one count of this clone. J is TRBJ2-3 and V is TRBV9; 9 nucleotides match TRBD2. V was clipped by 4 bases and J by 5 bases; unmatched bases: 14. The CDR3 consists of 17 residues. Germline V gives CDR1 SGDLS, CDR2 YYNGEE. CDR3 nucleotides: TGTGCCAGCAGCCCTCGAGGCGGGGGGGCCAATTTAGATACGCAGTATTTT. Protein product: CASSPRGGGANLDTQYF.

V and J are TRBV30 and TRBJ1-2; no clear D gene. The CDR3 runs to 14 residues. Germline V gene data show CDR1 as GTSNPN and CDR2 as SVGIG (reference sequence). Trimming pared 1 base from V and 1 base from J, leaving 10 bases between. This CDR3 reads CAWSAGIVNYGYTF. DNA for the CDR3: TGTGCCTGGAGTGCCGGGATCGTTAACTATGGCTACACCTTC.

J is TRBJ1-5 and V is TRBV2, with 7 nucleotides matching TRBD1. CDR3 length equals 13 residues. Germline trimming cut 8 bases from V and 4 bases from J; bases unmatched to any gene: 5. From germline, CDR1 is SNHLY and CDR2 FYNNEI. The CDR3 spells CASGATGNQPQHF. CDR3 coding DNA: TGTGCCAGCGGAGCGACAGGGAATCAGCCCCAGCATTTT.

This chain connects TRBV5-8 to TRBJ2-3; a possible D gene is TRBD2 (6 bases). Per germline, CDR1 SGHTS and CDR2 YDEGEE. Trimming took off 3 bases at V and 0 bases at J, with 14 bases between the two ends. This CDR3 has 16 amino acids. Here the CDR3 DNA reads TGTGCCAGCAGCTACGGGACTGAGACTAGCACAGATACGCAGTATTTT. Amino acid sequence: CASSYGTETSTDTQYF. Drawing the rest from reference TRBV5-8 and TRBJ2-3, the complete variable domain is EAGVTQSPTHLIKTRGQQATLRCSPISGHTSVYWYQQALGLGLQFLLWYDEGEERNRGNFPPRFSGRQFPNYSSELNVNALELEDSALYLCASSYGTETSTDTQYFGPGTRLTVL.

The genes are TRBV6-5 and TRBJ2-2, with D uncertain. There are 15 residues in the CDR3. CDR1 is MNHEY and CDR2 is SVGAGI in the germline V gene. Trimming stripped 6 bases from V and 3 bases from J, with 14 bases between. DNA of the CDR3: TGTGCCAGCAGCGTAGGCGGATCGTACACCGGGGAGCTGTTTTTT. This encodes CASSVGGSYTGELFF.

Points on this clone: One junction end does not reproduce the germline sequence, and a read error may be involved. CDR3 nucleotides: TGTGCCAGCAGTGAATTGGGGAGGGGGCGTAAGGTGCTTTTT. Translating gives CASSELGRGRKVLF. The gene calls are TRBV25-1 and TRBJ1-4, with 7 bases aligning to TRBD1. The CDR3 contains 14 residues. In germline, CDR1 is MGHDK, CDR2 SYGVNS.

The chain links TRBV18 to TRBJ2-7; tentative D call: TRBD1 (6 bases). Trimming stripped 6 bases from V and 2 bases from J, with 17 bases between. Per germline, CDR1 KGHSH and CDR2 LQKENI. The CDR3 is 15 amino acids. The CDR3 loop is CASSPKVGATYEQYF. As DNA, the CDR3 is TGTGCCAGCTCCCCTAAGGTGGGGGCGACCTACGAGCAGTACTTC.

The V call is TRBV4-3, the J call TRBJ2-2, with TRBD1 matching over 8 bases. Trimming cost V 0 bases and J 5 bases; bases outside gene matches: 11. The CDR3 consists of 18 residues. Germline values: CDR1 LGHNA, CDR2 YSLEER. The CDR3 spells CASSQDLYRGMLTGELFF. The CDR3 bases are TGCGCCAGCAGCCAAGACCTATACAGGGGGATGTTGACCGGGGAGCTGTTTTTT.

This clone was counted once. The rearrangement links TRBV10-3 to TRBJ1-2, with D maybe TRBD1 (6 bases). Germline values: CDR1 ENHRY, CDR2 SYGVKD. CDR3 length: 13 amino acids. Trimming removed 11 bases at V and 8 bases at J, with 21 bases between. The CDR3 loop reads CALSGTPLGGYTF. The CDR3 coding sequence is TGTGCCTTATCAGGGACACCCCTTGGGGGCTACACCTTC.

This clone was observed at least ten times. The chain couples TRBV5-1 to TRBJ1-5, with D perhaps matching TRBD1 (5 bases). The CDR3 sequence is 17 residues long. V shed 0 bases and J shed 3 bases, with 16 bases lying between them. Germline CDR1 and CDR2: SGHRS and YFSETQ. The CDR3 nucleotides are TGCGCCAGCAGCTTGGGGCCCCTAGGGGAGCCCAATCAGCCCCAGCATTTT. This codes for CASSLGPLGEPNQPQHF.

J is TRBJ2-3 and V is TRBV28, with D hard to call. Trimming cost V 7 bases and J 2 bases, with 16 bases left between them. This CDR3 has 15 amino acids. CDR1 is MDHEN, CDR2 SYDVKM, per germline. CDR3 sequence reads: CASTGLTEYTDTQYF. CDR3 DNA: TGTGCCAGCACTGGCCTGACTGAATACACAGATACGCAGTATTTT.

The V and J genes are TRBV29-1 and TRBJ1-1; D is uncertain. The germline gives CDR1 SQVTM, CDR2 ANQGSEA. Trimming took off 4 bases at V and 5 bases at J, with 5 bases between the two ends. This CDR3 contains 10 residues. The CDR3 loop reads CSVARTEAFF. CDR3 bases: TGCAGCGTTGCAAGGACTGAAGCTTTCTTT.

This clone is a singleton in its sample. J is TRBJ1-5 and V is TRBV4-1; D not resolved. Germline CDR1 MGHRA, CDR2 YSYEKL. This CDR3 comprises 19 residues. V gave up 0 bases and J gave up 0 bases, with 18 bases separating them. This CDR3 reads CASSQDKDRNEYSNQPQHF. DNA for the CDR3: TGCGCCAGCAGCCAAGATAAGGACCGCAACGAGTATAGCAATCAGCCCCAGCATTTT.

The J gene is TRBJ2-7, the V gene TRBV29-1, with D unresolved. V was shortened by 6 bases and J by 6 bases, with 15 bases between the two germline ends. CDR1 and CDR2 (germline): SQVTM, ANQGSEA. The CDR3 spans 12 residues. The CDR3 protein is CSVHSGPGEQYF. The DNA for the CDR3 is TGCAGCGTCCACTCAGGACCTGGCGAGCAGTACTTC.

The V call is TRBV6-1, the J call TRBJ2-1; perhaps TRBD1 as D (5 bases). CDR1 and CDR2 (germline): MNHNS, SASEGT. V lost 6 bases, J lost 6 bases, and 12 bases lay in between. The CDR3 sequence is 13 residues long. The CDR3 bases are TGTGCCAGCAGAAGCAGGGTAGGCAATGAGCAGTTCTTC. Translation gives CASRSRVGNEQFF.

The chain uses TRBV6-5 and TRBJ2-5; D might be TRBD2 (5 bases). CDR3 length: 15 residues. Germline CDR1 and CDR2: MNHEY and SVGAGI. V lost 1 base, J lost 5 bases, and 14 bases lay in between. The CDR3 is CASSYYISQRETQYF. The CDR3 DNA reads TGTGCCAGCAGTTACTACATCTCTCAGCGGGAGACCCAGTACTTC.

Here the CDR3 reads CASSEGTGGNTIYF. CDR3 DNA sequence: TGTGCCAGCAGTGAAGGGACAGGGGGCAACACCATATATTTT. The rearrangement uses TRBV25-1 and TRBJ1-3; 12 nucleotides align to TRBD1. The trim removed 2 bases at V and 7 bases at J, leaving 0 bases unmatched. The CDR3 contains 14 residues. The germline V gene encodes CDR1 MGHDK and CDR2 SYGVNS.

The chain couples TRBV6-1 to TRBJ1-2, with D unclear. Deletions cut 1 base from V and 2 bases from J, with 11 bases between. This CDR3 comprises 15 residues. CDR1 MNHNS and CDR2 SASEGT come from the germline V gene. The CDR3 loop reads CASSEGPGRNYGYTF. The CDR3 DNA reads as TGTGCCAGCAGTGAAGGGCCCGGGAGGAACTATGGCTACACCTTC.

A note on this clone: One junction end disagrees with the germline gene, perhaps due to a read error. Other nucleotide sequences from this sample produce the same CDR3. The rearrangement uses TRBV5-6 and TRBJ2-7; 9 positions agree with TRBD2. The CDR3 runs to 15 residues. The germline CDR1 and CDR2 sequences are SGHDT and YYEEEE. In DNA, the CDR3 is TGTGCCAGCAGCCTCGTGGCTAGCGGGGACAACGAGCAGTACTTT. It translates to CASSLVASGDNEQYF.

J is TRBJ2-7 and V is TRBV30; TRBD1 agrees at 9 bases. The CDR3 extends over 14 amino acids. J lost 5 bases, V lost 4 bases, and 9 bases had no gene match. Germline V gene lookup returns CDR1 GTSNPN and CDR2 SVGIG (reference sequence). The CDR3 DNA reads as TGTGCCTGGAAATGGGGACAGGGAGCCGACGAGCAGTACTTC. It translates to CAWKWGQGADEQYF.

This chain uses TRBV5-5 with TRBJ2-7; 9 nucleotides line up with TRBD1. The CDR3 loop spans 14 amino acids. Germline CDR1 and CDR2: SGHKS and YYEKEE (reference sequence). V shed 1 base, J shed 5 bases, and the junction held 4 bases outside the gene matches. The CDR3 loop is CASSLSRTGDEQYF. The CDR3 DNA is TGTGCCAGCAGCTTGAGTAGGACAGGGGACGAGCAGTACTTC.

CDR3 sequence reads: CASSRGPNQPQHF. The CDR3 nucleotides read TGTGCCAGCTCCAGGGGGCCGAATCAGCCCCAGCATTTT. The chain has TRBV2 and TRBJ1-5; TRBD1 matches 8 bases. Germline loops: CDR1 SNHLY, CDR2 FYNNEI. CDR3 size: 13 residues. V gave up 8 bases and J gave up 4 bases; unmatched junction bases: 4.

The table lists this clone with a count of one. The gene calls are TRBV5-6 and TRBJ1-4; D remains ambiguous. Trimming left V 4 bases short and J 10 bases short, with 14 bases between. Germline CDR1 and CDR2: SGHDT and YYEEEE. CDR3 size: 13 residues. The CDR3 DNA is TGTGCCAGCAGCGTGGCTGGGGAAGGAAAACTGTTTTTT. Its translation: CASSVAGEGKLFF.

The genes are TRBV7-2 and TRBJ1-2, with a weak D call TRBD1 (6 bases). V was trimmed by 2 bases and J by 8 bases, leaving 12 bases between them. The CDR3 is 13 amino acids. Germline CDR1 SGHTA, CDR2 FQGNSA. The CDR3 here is CASSLNAGGGYTF. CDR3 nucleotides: TGTGCCAGCAGCTTAAATGCGGGGGGCGGCTACACCTTC.

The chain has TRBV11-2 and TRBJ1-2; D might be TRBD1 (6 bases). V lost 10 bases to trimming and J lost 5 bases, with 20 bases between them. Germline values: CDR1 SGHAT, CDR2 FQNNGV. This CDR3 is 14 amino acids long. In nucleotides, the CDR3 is TGTGCCACGTGGGGGGGCGCATATGGTTATGGCTACACCTTC. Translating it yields CATWGGAYGYGYTF.

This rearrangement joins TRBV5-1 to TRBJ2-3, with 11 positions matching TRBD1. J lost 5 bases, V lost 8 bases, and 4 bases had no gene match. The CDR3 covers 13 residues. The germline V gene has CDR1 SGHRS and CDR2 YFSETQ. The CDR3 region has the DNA TGCGCCAGTGCCGGGACAGGGGGAGATACGCAGTATTTT. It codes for CASAGTGGDTQYF.

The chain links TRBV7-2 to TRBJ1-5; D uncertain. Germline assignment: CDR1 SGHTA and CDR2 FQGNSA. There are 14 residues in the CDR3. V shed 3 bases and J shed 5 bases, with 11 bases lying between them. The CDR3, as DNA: TGTGCCAGCAGCTTGGCAGGACTACATCAGCCCCAGCATTTT. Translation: CASSLAGLHQPQHF.